A single sample is the source of the 30 T cell receptor beta chains below, sequenced in a study of PD-L1 blockade in urothelial cancer. Time point given: peripheral blood 6 weeks after treatment start. TCRdb's table, derived via immunoSEQ multiplex PCR, lists solely in-frame clones and lacks some. Among approximately 79,000 clones listed, 91% were seen once. Sequencing used PBMCs, obtained around atezolizumab (anti-PD-L1) treatment. All receptors derive from a woman of 80 years or more with urothelial cancer.

The chain recombines TRBV9 with TRBJ2-2, with 12 nucleotides matching TRBD2. Germline V lookup: CDR1 SGDLS, CDR2 YYNGEE. The V and J ends lost 0 bases and 4 bases, in that order; junction bases with no gene match: 7. The CDR3 is 18 residues long. The CDR3 DNA reads TGTGCCAGCAGCGTAGTCGCTAGCGGGAGGGTGAGCACCGGGGAGCTGTTTTTT. Translating gives CASSVVASGRVSTGELFF.

The chain combines TRBV6-5 with TRBJ1-1; no firm D call. Trimming left V 8 bases short and J 0 bases short, with 16 bases between. CDR1 and CDR2 from the germline V gene are MNHEY and SVGAGI. The CDR3 loop spans 15 amino acids. The DNA of the CDR3 is TGTGCCAGCTCCTCTGGGGAGGTCTTGAACACTGAAGCTTTCTTT. This gives the protein CASSSGEVLNTEAFF.

V and J are TRBV7-9 and TRBJ2-1, with D possibly TRBD1 on 6 matching bases. The CDR3 is made up of 11 amino acids. The germline gives CDR1 SEHNR, CDR2 FQNEAQ (reference sequence). Between the trimmed V and J ends, which lost 8 bases and 6 bases, there was a span of 8 bases. The CDR3 region has the DNA TGTGCCAGCGGACAGTCCAATGAGCAGTTCTTC. It encodes CASGQSNEQFF.

The V and J genes are TRBV5-1 and TRBJ2-1, with 10 bases that match TRBD1. The CDR3 totals 15 residues. Germline trimming cut 4 bases from V and 6 bases from J; bases unmatched to any gene: 7. The germline V gene has CDR1 SGHRS and CDR2 YFSETQ. CDR3 DNA sequence: TGCGCCAGCAGCCTGGGACAGGGGAGTCCCAATGAGCAGTTCTTC. It yields the protein CASSLGQGSPNEQFF. The variable domain in full, completed from reference TRBV5-1 and TRBJ2-1, reads KAGVTQTPRYLIKTRGQQVTLSCSPISGHRSVSWYQQTPGQGLQFLFEYFSETQRNKGNFPGRFSGRQFSNSRSEMNVSTLELGDSALYLCASSLGQGSPNEQFFGPGTRLTVL.

This chain joins TRBV19 and TRBJ2-6, with D possibly TRBD1 on 6 matching bases. Trimming cost V 5 bases and J 0 bases, with 8 bases left between them. The CDR3 sequence is 15 residues long. Germline V gene data show CDR1 as LNHDA and CDR2 as SQIVND (reference sequence). The CDR3 DNA reads TGTGCCAGTAGTGGACAGAACTCTGGGGCCAACGTCCTGACTTTC. This translates into CASSGQNSGANVLTF.

The J gene is TRBJ1-2, the V gene TRBV28; 7 bases are shared with TRBD1. The ends lost 4 bases at V and 2 bases at J; junction bases unmatched: 7. The CDR3 totals 15 residues. Germline CDR1 is MDHEN and CDR2 is SYDVKM. The CDR3 DNA follows: TGTGCCAGCAGTTCAACCCGGGGACAGAACTATGGCTACACCTTC. As protein: CASSSTRGQNYGYTF.

The chain employs TRBV5-1 and TRBJ2-5; TRBD1 matches at 9 bases. The CDR3 has 15 amino acids. Trimming removed 2 bases from V and 4 bases from J; junction bases left unmatched: 6. Germline loops: CDR1 SGHRS, CDR2 YFSETQ. The CDR3 coding sequence is TGCGCCAGCAGCTTACAGACAGGGGGGGGAGAGACCCAGTACTTC. This sequence encodes CASSLQTGGGETQYF.

The CDR3 coding sequence is TGTGCCAGCAGGTCAACAGGGTCGACTGAAGCTTTCTTT. Protein product: CASRSTGSTEAFF. The rearrangement uses TRBV7-3 and TRBJ1-1; possible D gene TRBD1, 6 bases. V lost 6 bases to trimming and J lost 5 bases, with 13 bases between them. This CDR3 contains 13 residues. The germline CDR1 and CDR2 sequences are SGHTA and FQGTGA.

Only a few counts were recorded for this clone. V is TRBV6-1 and J is TRBJ2-2; 8 nucleotides line up with TRBD2. This CDR3 is 19 amino acids long. V shed 2 bases, J shed 3 bases, and the junction held 14 bases outside the gene matches. Germline-derived CDR1 and CDR2 are MNHNS and SASEGT. CDR3 residues: CASSETSAGVFGDTGELFF. The CDR3 nucleotides are TGTGCCAGCAGTGAAACATCAGCGGGAGTATTTGGGGACACCGGGGAGCTGTTTTTT.

This CDR3 is CASSVGDSALIFTEAFF. CDR3 sequence (DNA): TGTGCCAGCAGTGTTGGGGACAGTGCCCTTATCTTCACTGAAGCTTTCTTT. The rearrangement uses TRBV2 and TRBJ1-1; 7 positions agree with TRBD1. Germline V lookup: CDR1 SNHLY, CDR2 FYNNEI. V lost 4 bases, J lost 4 bases, and 15 bases stayed unmatched. The CDR3 has 17 residues.

This sequence joins TRBV11-2 and TRBJ1-2; the D is unclear. V was clipped by 6 bases and J by 6 bases, with 11 bases between them. This CDR3 has 12 amino acids. The germline gives CDR1 SGHAT, CDR2 FQNNGV. The CDR3 DNA follows: TGTGCCAGCAGTCGGCCCGGGGATGGCTACACCTTC. Its translation is CASSRPGDGYTF.

The table lists this clone with a few counts. CDR3 nucleotides: TGTGCCAGCAACCACAGAGGGACTAGCGGGTACCCCCAAGAGACCCAGTACTTC. Its translation is CASNHRGTSGYPQETQYF. This chain joins TRBV2 and TRBJ2-5, with TRBD2 identical over 12 bases. V was clipped by 7 bases and J by 1 base; unmatched bases: 13. The germline V gene has CDR1 SNHLY and CDR2 FYNNEI. This CDR3 region has 18 residues. The complete variable domain, with remaining parts taken from reference TRBV2 and TRBJ2-5, reads EPEVTQTPSHQVTQMGQEVILRCVPISNHLYFYWYRQILGQKVEFLVSFYNNEISEKSEIFDDQFSVERPDGSNFTLKIRSTKLEDSAMYFCASNHRGTSGYPQETQYFGPGTRLLVL.

The V gene is TRBV4-2, the J gene TRBJ2-7, with 10 bases lining up with TRBD1. The CDR3 totals 14 residues. Germline V CDR1 and CDR2: LGHNA, YNFKEQ. J lost 2 bases, V lost 5 bases, and 3 bases had no gene match. CDR3 residues: CASSAGQGAYEQYF. The CDR3 DNA reads TGTGCCAGCAGCGCCGGACAGGGGGCCTACGAGCAGTACTTC.

The chain links TRBV10-3 to TRBJ1-1; no firm D call. The CDR3 runs 15 residues. Trimming stripped 6 bases from V and 0 bases from J, with 14 bases between. Germline CDR1 reads ENHRY; CDR2 reads SYGVKD. CDR3 sequence: CAIREPRSMNTEAFF. CDR3 DNA sequence: TGTGCCATCAGAGAGCCCAGGTCGATGAACACTGAAGCTTTCTTT.

The rearrangement joins TRBV6-5 to TRBJ2-1; D is ambiguous. The CDR3 contains 14 residues. Trimming shortened V by 2 bases and J by 2 bases, and 7 bases separated the two germline ends. CDR1 is MNHEY, CDR2 SVGAGI, per germline. In DNA, the CDR3 is TGTGCCAGCAGTTACCCCCCTACCTACAATGAGCAGTTCTTC. Its translation: CASSYPPTYNEQFF.

V is TRBV4-1 and J is TRBJ2-3; no clear D gene. The ends were cut back, 0 bases at V and 3 bases at J, with 7 bases in the middle. Germline loops: CDR1 MGHRA, CDR2 YSYEKL. The CDR3 runs 14 residues. This CDR3 is CASSQDPRTDTQYF. CDR3 nucleotide sequence: TGCGCCAGCAGCCAAGATCCGCGAACAGATACGCAGTATTTT.

V and J are TRBV11-2 and TRBJ1-1, with a possible D match to TRBD1 (6 bases). V was pared by 1 base and J by 5 bases, with 11 bases between. Germline V gene lookup returns CDR1 SGHAT and CDR2 FQNNGV. This CDR3 is built from 14 residues. Here the CDR3 reads CASSLVQGRTEAFF. CDR3 coding DNA: TGTGCCAGCAGCTTAGTGCAGGGGCGAACTGAAGCTTTCTTT. Supplemented by reference TRBV11-2 and TRBJ1-1, the full variable domain reads EAGVAQSPRYKIIEKRQSVAFWCNPISGHATLYWYQQILGQGPKLLIQFQNNGVVDDSQLPKDRFSAERLKGVDSTLKIQPAKLEDSAVYLCASSLVQGRTEAFFGQGTRLTVV.

The CDR3 reads CASSPRDLGTVSYEQYF. The CDR3 nucleotides read TGTGCCAGCAGCCCCAGGGACCTCGGGACAGTCTCCTACGAGCAGTACTTC. The chain couples TRBV11-2 to TRBJ2-7; 7 nucleotides match TRBD1. The J segment lost 0 bases and the V segment lost 5 bases, leaving 13 bases of the junction unmatched. Germline V gene lookup returns CDR1 SGHAT and CDR2 FQNNGV. The CDR3 is 17 amino acids.

The chain joins TRBV28 to TRBJ1-2; 7 positions match TRBD1. V was clipped by 8 bases and J by 0 bases; unmatched bases: 6. CDR3 length: 14 residues. The germline V gene encodes CDR1 MDHEN and CDR2 SYDVKM. The CDR3 sequence is CASRQGGANYGYTF. Here the CDR3 DNA reads TGTGCCAGCCGACAGGGCGGGGCTAACTATGGCTACACCTTC.

The chain is built from TRBV18 and TRBJ1-3; the D is unclear. The CDR3 consists of 16 residues. The V end was cut by 3 bases, the J end by 6 bases, with 18 bases between. Germline V CDR1 and CDR2: KGHSH, LQKENI. As DNA, the CDR3 is TGTGCCAGCTCACCGATTATCACCGACTTAGCAAACACCATATATTTT. This codes for CASSPIITDLANTIYF. The full variable domain, with the rest looked up from reference TRBV18 and TRBJ1-3, is NAGVMQNPRHLVRRRGQEARLRCSPMKGHSHVYWYRQLPEEGLKFMVYLQKENIIDESGMPKERFSAEFPKEGPSILRIQQVVRGDSAAYFCASSPIITDLANTIYFGEGSWLTVV.

This chain links TRBV5-1 with TRBJ2-3, with unresolved D. The CDR3 runs 17 residues. The germline CDR1 and CDR2 sequences are SGHRS and YFSETQ. Trimming took 4 bases from V and 2 from J, leaving 20 bases between them. The CDR3 spells CASSPTHRESSTDTQYF. The CDR3 bases are TGCGCCAGCAGCCCAACGCACCGAGAAAGCTCCACAGATACGCAGTATTTT.

The rearrangement links TRBV4-2 to TRBJ2-3; tentative D call: TRBD1 (7 bases). Germline V gene lookup returns CDR1 LGHNA and CDR2 YNFKEQ. The CDR3 totals 16 residues. V lost 4 bases and J lost 5, with 19 bases in between. CDR3 loop: CASSPGGQLVGDTQYF. The CDR3 DNA sequence: TGTGCCAGCAGCCCCGGGGGACAGTTAGTGGGAGATACGCAGTATTTT.

In this sample, this clone turned up once. The chain is built from TRBV5-5 and TRBJ2-7, with 8 bases matching TRBD1. V trimming: 4 bases; J trimming: 4 bases; junction bases outside the gene matches: 7. Germline V gene data show CDR1 as SGHKS and CDR2 as YYEKEE (reference sequence). The CDR3 length is 14 residues. CDR3 DNA sequence: TGTGCCAGCAGCCCCCAGGGGGCTGTATACGAGCAGTACTTC. It codes for CASSPQGAVYEQYF.

The chain carries TRBV7-9 and TRBJ1-1; 9 nucleotides line up with TRBD1. After removal of 5 bases from V and 4 bases from J, the junction contained 11 bases not matched to a gene. CDR1 is SEHNR and CDR2 is FQNEAQ in the germline V gene (reference sequence). CDR3 length: 16 amino acids. CDR3 residues: CASSPPQGALSTEAFF. CDR3 DNA: TGTGCCAGCAGCCCACCACAGGGGGCGCTTAGCACTGAAGCTTTCTTT.

The rearrangement links TRBV27 to TRBJ1-1, with a weak D call TRBD1 (6 bases). This CDR3 is 14 amino acids long. In germline, CDR1 is MNHEY, CDR2 SMNVEV (reference sequence). The V end lost 5 bases, the J end lost 5 bases, and 15 bases lay between the germline ends. The CDR3 DNA reads as TGTGCCAGCAGTGGACCCCAGGGGCAAACTGAAGCTTTCTTT. Translated: CASSGPQGQTEAFF.

This chain uses TRBV5-4 with TRBJ2-1; 10 positions match TRBD2. The CDR3 spans 18 residues. Germline lookup yields CDR1 SGHNT and CDR2 YYREEE (reference sequence). The V gene end was trimmed by 0 bases and the J gene end by 5 bases; junction bases not matched to a gene: 11. Here the CDR3 reads CASSLAKFGTSDNNEQFF. DNA for the CDR3: TGTGCCAGCAGCTTGGCCAAGTTTGGGACTAGCGATAACAATGAGCAGTTCTTC.

The V call is TRBV19, the J call TRBJ2-1; the D gene is possibly TRBD2 (5 bases). The germline gives CDR1 LNHDA, CDR2 SQIVND (reference sequence). Trimming shortened V by 7 bases and J by 3 bases, and 16 bases separated the two germline ends. The CDR3 runs to 15 residues. In DNA, the CDR3 is TGTGCCAGTAAGAAAGATCGGGGATTCTACAATGAGCAGTTCTTC. This encodes CASKKDRGFYNEQFF.

Points on this clone: At one boundary the junction diverges from the germline segment, which might be a read error. The gene calls are TRBV19 and TRBJ2-7; 14 bases fit TRBD2. The CDR3 is 16 amino acids. Looked up from germline, CDR1 is LNHDA and CDR2 is SQIVND (reference sequence). CDR3: CASSPGTSGSSHEQYF. Here the CDR3 DNA reads TGTGCCAGTAGTCCCGGGACTAGCGGGAGCTCCCACGAGCAGTACTTC.

This sequence joins TRBV30 and TRBJ1-1; D is perhaps TRBD1 (5 bases). Germline CDR1 and CDR2: GTSNPN and SVGIG (reference sequence). V lost 6 bases and J lost 2, with 13 bases in between. This CDR3 is 13 amino acids long. This CDR3 is CACSLQGNTEAFF. CDR3 coding DNA: TGTGCCTGCTCCCTCCAGGGAAACACTGAAGCTTTCTTT. Full variable domain (rest looked up from reference TRBV30 and TRBJ1-1): SQTIHQWPATLVQPVGSPLSLECTVEGTSNPNLYWYRQAAGRGLQLLFYSVGIGQISSEVPQNLSASRPQDRQFILSSKKLLLSDSGFYLCACSLQGNTEAFFGQGTRLTVV.

The chain is built from TRBV5-4 and TRBJ1-2; D is uncertain. The CDR3 sequence is 15 residues long. Trimming pared 4 bases from V and 4 bases from J, leaving 17 bases between. Germline-derived CDR1 and CDR2 are SGHNT and YYREEE (reference sequence). The CDR3 protein is CASSPAGVRTYGYTF. The DNA of the CDR3 is TGTGCCAGCAGCCCCGCGGGCGTAAGAACCTATGGCTACACCTTC.